Listed here are 23 T cell receptor beta chains from one sample, sequenced in a study of tumor and adjacent non-tumor tissue in lung cancer. No cell sorting was done before RNA was extracted from the tissue. TCRbeta libraries were built with three rounds of nested PCR, modified from ARM-PCR. TCRdb re-analysed the multiplex PCR reads in MiXCR, keeping a single row per CDR3 protein. The sample includes about 120,000 distinct CDR3 sequences, about 87% of them seen just once. Sequencing was carried out using lung tumor tissue. Every receptor here comes from a man in his 70s with non-small cell lung cancer.

This clonotype was seen a few times. The junction departs from germline at one end; a sequencing error may be responsible. The CDR3 sequence: CTSELTVSTGELFF. CDR3 DNA sequence: TGTACCAGCGAACTGACAGTAAGCACCGGGGAGCTGTTTTTT. The V and J genes are TRBV11-2 and TRBJ2-2; possibly TRBD1 for D (5 bases). There are 14 residues in the CDR3. Germline V lookup: CDR1 SGHAT, CDR2 FQNNGV.

Worth noting for this clonotype: The junction differs from germline at one of its ends, possibly a read error. The chain combines TRBV7-9 with TRBJ1-6; D is undetermined. CDR3 size: 20 residues. The germline CDR1 and CDR2 sequences are SEHNR and FQNEAQ (reference sequence). CDR3 nucleotide sequence: TGTGCCAGCAGCGTAGCCACCGGTTTCCCATATAGCTCTTATAATTCACCCCTCTACTTT. Amino acid sequence: CASSVATGFPYSSYNSPLYF.

A note on this clonotype: This could be a read error, since a much larger clone is one nucleotide away. The chain couples TRBV20-1 to TRBJ2-3; D could derive from TRBD1 or TRBD2 (5 bases each). The CDR3 extends over 12 amino acids. Germline V CDR1 and CDR2: DFQATT, SNEGSKA (reference sequence). V lost 4 bases, J lost 4 bases, and 9 bases lay in between. The CDR3 loop is CSAKGSSDTQYF. Here the CDR3 DNA reads TGCAGTGCTAAGGGGAGCTCAGATACGCAGTATTTT.

As to this clonotype: One end of the junction varies from germline; a read error may be responsible. The rearrangement joins TRBV6-5 to TRBJ2-2; D possibly corresponds to TRBD1 (7 bases). CDR1 MNHEY and CDR2 SVGAGI come from the germline V gene. There are 14 residues in the CDR3. DNA for the CDR3: TGTGCCTGCAGCCGCGGGACAGACACCGGGGAGCTGTTTTTT. It specifies CACSRGTDTGELFF.

Concerning this clonotype: One end of the junction does not line up with germline, which may come from a read error. The chain couples TRBV6-5 to TRBJ1-2; 7 nucleotides agree with TRBD1. The germline CDR1 and CDR2 sequences are MNHEY and SVGAGI. This CDR3 spans 15 amino acids. The CDR3 protein is CASRYSPGGHYGYTF. CDR3 DNA sequence: TGTGCTAGCAGATACTCACCAGGGGGTCACTATGGCTACACCTTC.

On this clonotype itself: A read error is likely, as this CDR3 ends without the conserved phenylalanine or tryptophan. The DNA is omitted, as the CDR3 cannot be located on it reliably, and the CDR3 follows TCRdb's listing. V is TRBV12-3 or TRBV12-4 and J is TRBJ1-2; the table names TRBD1, a call not compared with the DNA. Including both end residues, the CDR3 is 11 amino acids long. The CDR3 spells CASTLGDGNTL.

The chain couples TRBV29-1 to TRBJ2-3; 11 positions agree with TRBD2. CDR3 length equals 15 residues. Germline CDR1 and CDR2: SQVTM and ANQGSEA. CDR3 nucleotides: TGCAGTGTAGACCCGACTAGCGGGGGCACAGATACGCAGTATTTT. Translated, it gives CSVDPTSGGTDTQYF.

The V gene is TRBV14, the J gene TRBJ2-3, with a tentative D call TRBD2 (5 bases). This CDR3 has 15 amino acids. The V gene lost 7 bases and the J gene lost 2 bases, with 16 bases spanning the gap. In germline, CDR1 is SGHDN, CDR2 FVKESK. The CDR3 here is CASTLDSEATDTQYF. CDR3 coding DNA: TGTGCCAGCACCCTGGACTCCGAAGCCACAGATACGCAGTATTTT.

This clonotype has a count of ten or more. The genes are TRBV7-9 and TRBJ2-7; TRBD2 might be the D (6 bases). The CDR3 contains 15 residues. Germline V gene data show CDR1 as SEHNR and CDR2 as FQNEAQ (reference sequence). V was trimmed by 6 bases and J by 6 bases, leaving 21 bases between them. CDR3 coding DNA: TGTGCCAGCAGTCGGGGGACCGCGGGTGTAAGCGAGCAGTACTTC. It codes for CASSRGTAGVSEQYF. Supplemented by reference TRBV7-9 and TRBJ2-7, the full variable domain reads DTGVSQNPRHKITKRGQNVTFRCDPISEHNRLYWYRQTLGQGPEFLTYFQNEAQLEKSRLLSDRFSAERPKGSFSTLEIQRTEQGDSAMYLCASSRGTAGVSEQYFGPGTRLTVT.

Regarding this clonotype: Without the conserved terminal phenylalanine or tryptophan, this CDR3 likely stems from a read error. The chain combines TRBV6-5 with TRBJ1-2, with TRBD1 as a possible D gene (6 bases). V was trimmed by 7 bases and J by 4 bases, leaving 22 bases between them. CDR1 and CDR2 from the germline V gene are MNHEY and SVGAGI. There are 16 residues in the CDR3. The CDR3 region is CASTREMRDNLYGYTL. DNA for the CDR3: TGTGCCAGCACCCGTGAGATGCGGGACAATCTCTATGGCTACACCTTA.

Remarks on this clonotype: Here the CDR3 omits its conserved ending phenylalanine or tryptophan, so a read error is the likely source. The DNA is omitted, as the CDR3 cannot be located on it reliably, and the CDR3 follows TCRdb's listing. The V gene is TRBV11-2, the J gene TRBJ2-1; TRBD2 reflects the table's D call only, with no check against the DNA. The CDR3 contains 18 residues when both ends are counted. Germline values: CDR1 SGHAT, CDR2 FQNNGV. CDR3 amino acids: CASSLHVRDLASYNEQLL.

The rearrangement joins TRBV12-3 or TRBV12-4 to TRBJ2-5; a weak D match, TRBD2 (6 bases). This CDR3 is 20 amino acids long. Trimming removed 6 bases from V and 5 bases from J, with 34 bases in between. CDR3 DNA sequence: TGTGCCAGCAGGAAAAGCGACCACCCGACTAGTGGGCCTCCCCAGGAGACCCAGTACTTC. Its translation: CASRKSDHPTSGPPQETQYF.

This chain connects TRBV11-3 to TRBJ2-5, with D perhaps matching TRBD1 (6 bases). Gene TRBJ2-1 matches the end of the DNA better, so the J call may be wrong. The CDR3 is 16 amino acids. The germline V gene has CDR1 SGHNT and CDR2 YENEEA. The chain's CDR3 is CASSFLTGSGGNEQFF. As DNA, the CDR3 is TGTGCCAGCAGCTTCCTGACAGGCTCAGGAGGCAATGAGCAGTTCTTC.

Worth noting for this clonotype: Given the absence of the conserved phenylalanine or tryptophan at the CDR3 end, a read error is likely. The limits of the CDR3 on the DNA are not certain, so only TCRdb's listed CDR3 is given. CDR3 amino acids: CATENKAFPWDTL. This chain links TRBV28 with TRBJ1-2. Counting both end residues, the CDR3 totals 13 amino acids. Germline lookup yields CDR1 MDHEN and CDR2 SYDVKM.

A remark on this clonotype: This may be a read error, as it is one base from a much larger clone. This rearrangement joins TRBV20-1 to TRBJ2-2; 7 bases map to TRBD2. V was pared by 2 bases and J by 4 bases, with 4 bases of the junction left unmatched. This CDR3 has 14 amino acids. Germline values: CDR1 DFQATT, CDR2 SNEGSKA (reference sequence). The CDR3: CSARRGGSTGELFF. CDR3 nucleotide sequence: TGCAGTGCTAGAAGGGGCGGGAGCACCGGGGAGCTGTTTTTT.

This clonotype showed up just once. This chain connects TRBV12-3 or TRBV12-4 to TRBJ1-1; D gene unclear. The CDR3 totals 17 residues. V was trimmed by 3 bases and J by 5 bases, leaving 22 bases between them. This CDR3 is CASSFAGPYLVGTEAFF. CDR3 nucleotide sequence: TGTGCCAGCAGTTTCGCGGGTCCGTATCTGGTGGGAACTGAAGCTTTCTTT.

Points on this clonotype: The conserved final phenylalanine or tryptophan is absent from the CDR3, which likely points to a read error. The gene calls are TRBV12-3 or TRBV12-4 and TRBJ2-1; the D is unclear. The CDR3 loop spans 13 amino acids. The V and J ends lost 10 bases and 4 bases respectively, with 14 bases between them. CDR3 nucleotide sequence: TGTGCCACTCAGAGGATGGGATACAATGAGCAGTTCTCC. Encoded protein: CATQRMGYNEQFS.

A note on this clonotype: A clone one base away is much larger, so this may be a read error. V and J are TRBV20-1 and TRBJ1-5; D possibly corresponds to TRBD1 (6 bases). The CDR3 is 14 amino acids. V was clipped by 6 bases and J by 2 bases, with 14 bases between them. Per the germline V gene, CDR1 is DFQATT and CDR2 is SNEGSKA (reference sequence). The CDR3: CSAYRHRGNQPQHF. In DNA, the CDR3 is TGCAGTGCATACCGGCACAGGGGCAATCAGCCCCAGCATTTT.

The chain combines TRBV6-8 with TRBJ1-5; TRBD1 is a possible D gene (5 bases). Germline assignment: CDR1 MNHGY and CDR2 SAAAGT. CDR3 size: 19 residues. The germline V and J ends were trimmed by 1 base and 11 bases, with 30 bases remaining between them. The CDR3 coding sequence is TGTGCCAGCAGTTACTGGGCCTTGCGAGGACGGGGGGTAATCGAGTCCCAGCATTTT. Translating gives CASSYWALRGRGVIESQHF.

This clonotype occurred many times. J is TRBJ1-2 and V is TRBV28, with a weak D call TRBD1 (6 bases). From germline, CDR1 is MDHEN and CDR2 SYDVKM. The V gene lost 7 bases and the J gene lost 5 bases, with 20 bases spanning the gap. The CDR3 is 15 amino acids. CDR3 sequence (DNA): TGTGCCAGCACGGGGGGGCGATTGGGTTTATATGGCTACACCTTC. Protein: CASTGGRLGLYGYTF.

A word on this clonotype: One end of the junction is discordant with germline, which a read error may explain. Here the CDR3 reads CTTSSQGFSDSQYF. In nucleotides, the CDR3 is TGTACCACCAGCTCACAGGGGTTCTCAGATTCGCAGTATTTT. The chain recombines TRBV11-2 with TRBJ2-3, with 7 bases matching TRBD1. This CDR3 contains 14 residues. Germline values: CDR1 SGHAT, CDR2 FQNNGV.

Of note for this clonotype: A much larger clone lies a single base off, so this may be a read error. The chain combines TRBV19 with TRBJ1-5; D is possibly TRBD1 (6 bases). Trimming removed 5 bases from V and 6 bases from J, with 14 bases in between. There are 14 residues in the CDR3. Germline CDR1 is LNHDA and CDR2 is SQIVND (reference sequence). CDR3 coding DNA: TGTGCCAGTAGTGACACAGGGAATGGTCAGCCCCAGCATTTT. Protein: CASSDTGNGQPQHF.

Only one count was recorded for this clonotype. The junction differs from germline at one of its ends, possibly a read error. The V and J genes are TRBV11-2 and TRBJ2-3; D gene uncertain. Germline CDR1 SGHAT, CDR2 FQNNGV. The CDR3 runs 16 residues. For the CDR3, the DNA is TGTGTCAGCAGCTTAACTCAGGATGGAGGCACAGATACGCAGTATTTT. Its translation is CVSSLTQDGGTDTQYF.